This T cell receptor (beta chain) is drawn from a study of T cell repertoires in cytomegalovirus infection. About the study: From public TCR beta signatures came an indication of both CMV infection and matching HLA type.

TCRdb ran MiXCR on the reads and lists one entry per CDR3 protein. The sample records roughly 200,000 distinct CDR3 sequences, around 40% being singletons. Concerning this clonotype itself: Its specificity is unknown.

Germline-derived CDR1 and CDR2 are SQVTM and ANQGSEA. V dropped 4 bases and J dropped 1 base, with 5 bases sitting between them. This CDR3 region has 12 residues. The chain recombines TRBV29-1 with TRBJ2-1, with D unresolved. This TCR derives from a human donor in good health (CMV status not recorded). Some clones in this sample may be carry-over from other donors' samples. The specimen was CD8+ T cells from cultured PBMCs, collected from culture after CMV antigen stimulation. CDR3 region: CSVGGSYNEQFF. As DNA, the CDR3 is TGCAGCGTTGGAGGATCCTACAATGAGCAGTTCTTC.